This T cell receptor beta chain was found in a study of cytomegalovirus exposure and HLA in healthy donors. Study results and limitations: It emerged from a later analysis that several of the most significant clusters appeared to be linked to common viral pathogens.

The primer mix had 60 Vbeta and 13 Jbeta primers. Profiled with immunoSEQ multiplex PCR; TCRdb holds only in-frame clones, not every one. Among hundreds of thousands of clones listed, less than 85% were seen once. Of note for this clone: Its cognate antigen is unknown.

This CDR3 contains 13 residues. Germline V gene sequence: CDR1 WNHNN, CDR2 SYGVQD (reference sequence). V gave up 4 bases and J gave up 7 bases, with 11 bases separating them. All the people who gave samples were healthy bone marrow donors. These donors counted as nominally healthy when sampled, but unrecorded immune exposures were likely. This TCR came from a man aged 18 to 30 in good health and CMV-seronegative. The sequenced material came from PBMCs. This chain uses TRBV10-1 with TRBJ2-1; a weak D match, TRBD2 (5 bases). CDR3 nucleotide sequence: TGCGCCAGCAGTGCCGGGGTCCTTAATGAGCAGTTCTTC. Protein: CASSAGVLNEQFF.